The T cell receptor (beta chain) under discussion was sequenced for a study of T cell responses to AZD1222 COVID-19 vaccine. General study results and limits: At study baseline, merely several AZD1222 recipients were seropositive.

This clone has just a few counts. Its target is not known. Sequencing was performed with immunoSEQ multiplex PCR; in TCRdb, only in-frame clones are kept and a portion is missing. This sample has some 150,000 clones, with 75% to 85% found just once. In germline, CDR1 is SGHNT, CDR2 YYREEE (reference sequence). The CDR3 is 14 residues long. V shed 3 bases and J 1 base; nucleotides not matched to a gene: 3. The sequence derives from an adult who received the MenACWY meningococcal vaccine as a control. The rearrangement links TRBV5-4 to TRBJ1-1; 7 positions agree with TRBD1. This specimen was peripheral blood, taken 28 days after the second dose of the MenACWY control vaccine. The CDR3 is CASSWGDRNTEAFF. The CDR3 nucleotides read TGTGCCAGCAGCTGGGGGGACAGGAACACTGAAGCTTTCTTT. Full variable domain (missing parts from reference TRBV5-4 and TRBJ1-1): ETGVTQSPTHLIKTRGQQVTLRCSSQSGHNTVSWYQQALGQGPQFIFQYYREEENGRGNFPPRFSGLQFPNYSSELNVNALELDDSALYLCASSWGDRNTEAFFGQGTRLTVV.